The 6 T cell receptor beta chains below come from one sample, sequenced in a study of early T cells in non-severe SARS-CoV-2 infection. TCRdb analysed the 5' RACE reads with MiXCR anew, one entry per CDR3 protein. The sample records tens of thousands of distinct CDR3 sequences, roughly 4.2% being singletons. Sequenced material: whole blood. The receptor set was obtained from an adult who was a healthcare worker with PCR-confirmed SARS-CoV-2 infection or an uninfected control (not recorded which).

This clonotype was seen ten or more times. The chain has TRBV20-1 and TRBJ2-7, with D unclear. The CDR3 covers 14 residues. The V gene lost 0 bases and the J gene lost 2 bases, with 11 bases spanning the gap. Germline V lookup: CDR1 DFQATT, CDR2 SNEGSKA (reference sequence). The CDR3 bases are TGCAGTGCTAGAGACGCCGGTTCCCCCTACGAGCAGTACTTC. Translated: CSARDAGSPYEQYF.

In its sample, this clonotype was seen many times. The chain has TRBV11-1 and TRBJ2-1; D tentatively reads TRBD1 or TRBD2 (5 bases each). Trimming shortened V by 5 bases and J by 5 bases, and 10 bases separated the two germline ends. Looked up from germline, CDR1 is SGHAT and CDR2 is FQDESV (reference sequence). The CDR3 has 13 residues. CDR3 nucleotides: TGTGCCAGCAGCGCCGGGGACCACAATGAGCAGTTCTTC. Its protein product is CASSAGDHNEQFF.

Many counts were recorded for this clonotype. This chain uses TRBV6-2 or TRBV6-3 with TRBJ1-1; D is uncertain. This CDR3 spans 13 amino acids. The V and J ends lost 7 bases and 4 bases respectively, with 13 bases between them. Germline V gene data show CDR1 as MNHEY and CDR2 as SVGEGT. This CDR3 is CASTRGSGTEAFF. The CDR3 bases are TGTGCCAGCACCCGAGGCAGCGGCACTGAAGCTTTCTTT.

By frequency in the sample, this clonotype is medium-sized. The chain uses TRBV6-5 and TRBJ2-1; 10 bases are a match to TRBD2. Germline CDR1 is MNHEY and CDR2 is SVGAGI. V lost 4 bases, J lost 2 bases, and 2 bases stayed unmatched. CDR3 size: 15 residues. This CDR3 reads CASSSSGGAYNEQFF. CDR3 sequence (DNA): TGTGCCAGCAGTTCTAGCGGGGGAGCCTACAATGAGCAGTTCTTC.

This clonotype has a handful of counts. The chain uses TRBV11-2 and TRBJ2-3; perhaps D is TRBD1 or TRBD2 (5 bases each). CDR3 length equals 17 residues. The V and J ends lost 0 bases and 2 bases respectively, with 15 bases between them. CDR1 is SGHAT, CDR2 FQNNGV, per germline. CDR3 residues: CASSLDYGAVTTDTQYF. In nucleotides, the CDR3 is TGTGCCAGCAGCTTAGATTACGGGGCGGTGACCACAGATACGCAGTATTTT.

CDR3 amino acids: CSAAGLRTTGELFF. Here the CDR3 DNA reads TGCAGTGCTGCGGGACTCCGCACCACCGGGGAGCTGTTTTTT. The chain uses TRBV20-1 and TRBJ2-2; possibly TRBD2 for D (6 bases). The V gene lost 5 bases and the J gene lost 4 bases, with 14 bases spanning the gap. The CDR3 is 14 residues long. From germline, CDR1 is DFQATT and CDR2 SNEGSKA (reference sequence).